What follows is one T cell receptor beta chain and its context. Antigen specificity is unknown. This sample was taken from a study of fetal regulatory T cell absence and autoimmunity. Study-wide background: The IPEX patients lacked clinical diabetes but had exocrine pancreas autoimmunity. Study observations and caveats: Some top pancreas TCR clones were over 85-fold enriched versus cord blood. Antigen-driven pancreatic autoimmunity before birth in IPEX was inferred from oligoclonal enrichment.

TCRdb keeps only in-frame clones here, not all; method: immunoSEQ multiplex PCR. Of 95,000 or so clones in the sample, approximately 79% were seen once. Germline CDR1 MNHEY, CDR2 SVGAGI. V dropped 1 base and J dropped 3 bases, with 12 bases sitting between them. The CDR3 has 15 amino acids. The clonotype comes from a male donor with IPEX syndrome. Input material: pancreas tissue. V and J are TRBV6-5 and TRBJ1-2, with D perhaps matching TRBD1 (5 bases). CDR3 nucleotide sequence: TGTGCCAGCAGTTACTTAGCCGGGACGGACTATGGCTACACCTTC. Amino acid sequence: CASSYLAGTDYGYTF.